This T cell receptor beta chain was found in a study of CD8 T cells in ankylosing spondylitis. Molecular-barcoded quantitative 5'-RACE produced these TCR beta libraries. TCRdb fed the 5' RACE reads into MiXCR, producing one record per CDR3 protein. The sample shows around 150,000 distinct CDR3 sequences, around 17% of them seen only once. This clonotype appeared a few times. Its antigen is undetermined. Regarding the study as a whole: Among TCR beta sequences, a motif of about 8 highly homologous variants appeared characteristic of ankylosing spondylitis blood.

The CDR3 is made up of 20 amino acids. J was trimmed by 1 base and V by 6 bases; bases with no gene match: 23. The chain joins TRBV12-3 or TRBV12-4 to TRBJ1-1, with 7 nucleotides matching TRBD1. Material for sequencing was blood, either unsorted or a sorted T cell fraction (not recorded which). The origin of this receptor is a male donor with ankylosing spondylitis or in good health (not recorded which). The CDR3: CASSPFEPGQRDRANTEAFF. The DNA for the CDR3 is TGTGCCAGCAGCCCTTTTGAACCGGGGCAACGAGACAGGGCGAACACTGAAGCTTTCTTT.